The entry that follows covers one T cell receptor beta chain sequence. Its antigen is undetermined. This record comes from a study of T cells expressing NK-cell markers. Study-wide points: Of the CD8+ T cells in more than five donors, roughly 1.0-7.5% belonged to dominant NKG2C+ clonotypes.

Germline assignment: CDR1 SNHLY and CDR2 FYNNEI. This CDR3 has 14 amino acids. TCRdb processed the 5' RACE reads again and assigns one entry to each CDR3 protein, with no DNA. The listing contains a few hundred thousand distinct CDR3 sequences. The chain couples TRBV2 to TRBJ1-2; TCRdb selects TRBD1, and the lack of DNA leaves this call unchecked. The sequence derives from a woman aged 50 to 60 in good health. Sequencing used blood T cells: a sorted CD56 or NKG2C T cell subset, CD4+ or CD8+ T cells, or bulk PBMC T cells (not recorded which). The CDR3 loop is CASSVGQGARTYTF.